A selection of T cell receptor beta chains follows, all from one sample in a study of blood T cell repertoires in COVID-19. Only in-frame clones appear in the TCRdb table, and some are missing; sequencing was by immunoSEQ multiplex PCR. The table lists approximately 190,000 clones, 80% to 90% of them singletons. Sample: peripheral blood. Receptors originate from a young man with active or convalescent COVID-19. Both conserved end residues are part of each CDR3. D genes are given only for firm matches. For some rows the clone size is stated as once, few or many, or as a class when expanded; others skip it.

-	TRBV5-1	15	TRBD1	TRBJ2-2	TGCGCCAGCAGCTCGACAGGGGCCTTCACCGGGGAGCTGTTTTTT	CASSSTGAFTGELFF
once	TRBV5-6	11	-	TRBJ1-1	TGTGCCAGCAGCTTTCAGTATGAAGCTTTCTTT	CASSFQYEAFF
-	TRBV7-3	15	-	TRBJ1-1	TGTGCCAGCAGCTTTCTCCTCGGGGATGTCACTGAAGCTTTCTTT	CASSFLLGDVTEAFF
once	TRBV9	14	-	TRBJ1-3	TGTGCCAGCAGCCCTACAGGGACTGGAAACACCATATATTTT	CASSPTGTGNTIYF
-	TRBV9	20	-	TRBJ2-1	TGTGCCAGCAGCGTAGTGCAAAGCAGGGTAGTACCCTCCTCCTACAATGAGCAGTTCTTC	CASSVVQSRVVPSSYNEQFF
-	TRBV4-1	16	-	TRBJ1-4	TGCGCCAGCAGCCAAGGGCCGGGGTCAACTAATGAAAAACTGTTTTTT	CASSQGPGSTNEKLFF
-	TRBV11-1	13	TRBD1	TRBJ2-1	TGTGCCAGCAGCTTAACAGGGGGCAGTGAGCAGTTCTTC	CASSLTGGSEQFF
few	TRBV5-1	14	-	TRBJ2-3	TGCGCCAGCAGCCGGGACTCGGGACGAGATACGCAGTATTTT	CASSRDSGRDTQYF
-	TRBV14	15	TRBD1	TRBJ2-7	TGTGCCAGCAGCGGTCAGGGGACAGGGGCCTACGAGCAGTACTTC	CASSGQGTGAYEQYF
once	TRBV4-3	15	TRBD2	TRBJ2-2	TGCGCCACCAAGCCAAGCGTCGGGGGGAGCGGGGAGCTGTTTTTT	CATKPSVGGSGELFF
-	TRBV24-1	17	-	TRBJ2-7	TGTGCCACCAGTGATGGATCGGCGGGGATCTCTTCCTACGAGCAGTACTTC	CATSDGSAGISSYEQYF
-	TRBV19	14	-	TRBJ1-5	TGTGCCAGTAGTTTCCGGGAAGTCAATCAGCCCCAGCATTTT	CASSFREVNQPQHF
-	TRBV18	15	-	TRBJ2-1	TGTGCCAGCTCACGACCCGGCGGAGGAGGCGATGAGCAGTTCTTC	CASSRPGGGGDEQFF
-	TRBV11-3	16	TRBD1	TRBJ2-1	TGTGCCAGCAGCTTAGAGGACAGGGGACATTACAATGAGCAGTTCTTC	CASSLEDRGHYNEQFF
-	TRBV6-5	14	-	TRBJ1-6	TGTGCCAGCAGTTACGACAACACCAATTCACCCCTCCACTTT	CASSYDNTNSPLHF
-	TRBV7-6	16	TRBD1	TRBJ2-3	TGTGCCAGCAGCTTACACTCCGGGACAGGGGTAAATACGCAGTATTTT	CASSLHSGTGVNTQYF
once	TRBV7-2	15	-	TRBJ1-2	TGTGCCAGCAGCTTAGACGGGGGGGGAAACTATGGCTACACCTTC	CASSLDGGGNYGYTF
few	TRBV6-2/TRBV6-3	15	TRBD1	TRBJ1-2	TGTGCCAGCAGCTTACAGGGGACGCCTAACTATGGCTACACCTTC	CASSLQGTPNYGYTF
-	TRBV5-1	14	-	TRBJ1-1	TGCGCCAGCAGGCGCGGGGTGGAGAAGACTGAAGCTTTCTTT	CASRRGVEKTEAFF
-	TRBV3-1/TRBV3-2	12	-	TRBJ1-1	TGTGCCAGCAGCCCAGACCCTACTGAAGCTTTCTTT	CASSPDPTEAFF
-	TRBV6-5	14	TRBD1	TRBJ1-1	TGTGCCAGCAGTTCCCAAGACAGGGCCACTGAAGCTTTCTTT	CASSSQDRATEAFF
-	TRBV5-5	17	TRBD1	TRBJ1-5	TGTGCCAGCAGCCAACGTCCCGGGACAGGGTTCGATCAGCCCCAGCATTTT	CASSQRPGTGFDQPQHF
-	TRBV4-2	15	-	TRBJ1-3	TGTGCCAGCAGCCAAGCCTCCTACTCTGGAAACACCATATATTTT	CASSQASYSGNTIYF
few	TRBV11-3	15	TRBD2	TRBJ2-1	TGTGCCAGCAGCTTCAGCGGGGCTAGCGGGAGTGAGCAGTTCTTC	CASSFSGASGSEQFF
-	TRBV27	12	-	TRBJ1-1	TGTGCCAGCAGTTTATCTCTCACTGAAGCTTTCTTT	CASSLSLTEAFF
-	TRBV5-5	14	-	TRBJ1-2	TGTGCCAGCAGCGACGAGCAGGGCCCGTATGGCTACACCTTC	CASSDEQGPYGYTF
-	TRBV14	18	TRBD1	TRBJ2-1	TGTGCCAGCAGCCACCTCGCCTCCGGGACAGGATGGATGGGACGGCAGTTCTTC	CASSHLASGTGWMGRQFF
once	TRBV6-1	15	TRBD1	TRBJ2-5	TGTGCCAGCAGTGAAGGACAGGGGGATGGTGAGACCCAGTACTTC	CASSEGQGDGETQYF
-	TRBV7-9	15	-	TRBJ2-1	TGTGCCAGCAGTTCATGGGGCCAATCTTACAATGAGCAGTTCTTC	CASSSWGQSYNEQFF
many	TRBV25-1	12	TRBD1	TRBJ1-6	TGTGCCAGCAGGACAGGGGGCTCACCCCTCCACTTT	CASRTGGSPLHF
-	TRBV5-5	16	TRBD1	TRBJ1-2	TGTGCCAGCAGCTGGGCGTGGCAGGGGGCAGGCTATGGCTACACCTTC	CASSWAWQGAGYGYTF
once	TRBV21-1	17	-	TRBJ1-2	TGTGCCAGCAGCAGAAAGGACAGGGGGCGATCTAACTATGGCTACACCTTC	CASSRKDRGRSNYGYTF
-	TRBV5-6	11	-	TRBJ2-7	TGTGCCAGCAGCTTTGCGCGCGAGCAGTACTTC	CASSFAREQYF
-	TRBV5-1	13	-	TRBJ1-6	TGCGCCAGCAGCTTGGAAACAGGGTTTCCCCTCCACTTT	CASSLETGFPLHF
-	TRBV18	15	-	TRBJ2-3	TGTGCCAGCTCATCACCGGGACTGGAGACAGATACGCAGTATTTT	CASSSPGLETDTQYF
-	TRBV7-2	16	-	TRBJ1-1	TGTGCCAGCAGCTTATTTCCGATCCAGGTCTACACTGAAGCTTTCTTT	CASSLFPIQVYTEAFF
once	TRBV7-9	15	TRBD1	TRBJ1-2	TGTGCCAGCAGCTTAGTCCAGGGGGAGAACTATGGCTACACCTTC	CASSLVQGENYGYTF
-	TRBV4-1	17	-	TRBJ1-2	TGCGCCAGCAGCCAAGATTGGGGAGGGGCGAACAACTATGGCTACACCTTC	CASSQDWGGANNYGYTF
-	TRBV6-1	17	-	TRBJ2-2	TGTGCCAGCAGTGAACGGTCCTGGCGGTCGAACACCGGGGAGCTGTTTTTT	CASSERSWRSNTGELFF
-	TRBV5-1	14	-	TRBJ1-1	TGCGCCAGCAGGTCCCGGGACTGGAACACTGAAGCTTTCTTT	CASRSRDWNTEAFF
-	TRBV7-2	12	TRBD1	TRBJ1-2	TGTGCCAGCAGCGTACAGGGGTCCGGCTACACCTTC	CASSVQGSGYTF
-	TRBV19	16	-	TRBJ1-5	TGTGCCAGTACCCTAACACCCCGGGAATACAATCAGCCCCAGCATTTT	CASTLTPREYNQPQHF
once	TRBV7-2	17	TRBD1	TRBJ1-2	TGTGCCATCATCCCGGGACAGGGTCTGAACATTAACTATGGCTACACCTTC	CAIIPGQGLNINYGYTF
-	TRBV7-2	13	TRBD2	TRBJ2-1	TGTGCCAGCCGAGCGGGGGGAACGAATGAGCAGTTCTTC	CASRAGGTNEQFF
-	TRBV12-3/TRBV12-4	12	-	TRBJ2-1	TGTGCCAGCAGTTTGGGCGCCGATGAGCAGTTCTTC	CASSLGADEQFF
-	TRBV29-1	13	TRBD1	TRBJ1-2	TGCAGCGGCGGAGGACAGGGCAACTATGGCTACACCTTC	CSGGGQGNYGYTF
-	TRBV6-5	15	-	TRBJ2-7	TGTGCCAGCAGTTTACCTCTAGCGTGGGGGATAGAGCAGTACTTC	CASSLPLAWGIEQYF
-	TRBV27	16	TRBD1	TRBJ1-5	TGTGCCAGCAGTAGGGGTATAGGGGGCTTCGATCAGCCCCAGCATTTT	CASSRGIGGFDQPQHF
-	TRBV10-3	14	TRBD2	TRBJ2-1	TGTGCCATCAAAAGTTTAGCGGGAAACAATGAGCAGTTCTTC	CAIKSLAGNNEQFF
-	TRBV4-1	15	-	TRBJ1-6	TGCGCCAGCAGCCAAGGGACAGTTAATAATTCACCCCTCCACTTT	CASSQGTVNNSPLHF
-	TRBV7-2	15	-	TRBJ2-2	TGTGCCAGCAGCCCCGCCGGGATACACACCGGGGAGCTGTTTTTT	CASSPAGIHTGELFF
-	TRBV18	17	TRBD1	TRBJ2-2	TGTGCCAGCTCACGATCCGGGACAGGGGGTGACACCGGGGAGCTGTTTTTT	CASSRSGTGGDTGELFF
few	TRBV5-1	15	-	TRBJ2-3	TGCGCCAGTTTTAGGGGGACGGCTAGCACAGATACGCAGTATTTT	CASFRGTASTDTQYF
few	TRBV11-2	13	-	TRBJ1-2	TGTGCCAGCAGCTTAGATGGTAGAGATGGCTACACCTTC	CASSLDGRDGYTF
-	TRBV27	17	-	TRBJ2-3	TGTGCCAGCAGCGCCCGCCACAGGGTGTCAGCCACAGATACGCAGTATTTT	CASSARHRVSATDTQYF